This entry lists 8 T cell receptor beta chains sequenced from one sample in a study of blood T cell repertoires in COVID-19 (dated by TCRdb to 2019 to 2021). Library construction relied on the immunoSEQ multiplex PCR assay. TCRdb took over this immuneACCESS table, retaining in-frame rearrangements with V and J assigned. Such tables are incomplete; in checked studies, under half of the missing clones stem from an unresolved V gene, and the remainder is unexplained. Across this sample there are some 350,000 clones, with 65% to 85% seen only once. The ten largest clones add up to almost 3% of the sample. Sequenced material: peripheral blood. The receptors shown here come from a man under 40 with active or convalescent COVID-19.

The CDR3: CAISESRDSPLHF. The CDR3 coding sequence is TGTGCCATCAGTGAGTCGCGGGATTCACCCCTCCACTTT. The chain has TRBV10-3 and TRBJ1-6; D unresolved. The CDR3 covers 13 residues. The germline V gene encodes CDR1 ENHRY and CDR2 SYGVKD. V was clipped by 0 bases and J by 8 bases, with 5 bases between them.

This clone appeared a few times. The chain links TRBV5-5 to TRBJ2-3; 9 nucleotides line up with TRBD2. J was trimmed by 6 bases and V by 3 bases; bases with no gene match: 8. CDR1 is SGHKS and CDR2 is YYEKEE in the germline V gene (reference sequence). The CDR3 consists of 15 residues. The CDR3 DNA reads TGTGCCAGCAGCTCCGGGACTAGCTTTCCCGATACGCAGTATTTT. The encoded protein is CASSSGTSFPDTQYF.

The chain combines TRBV27 with TRBJ2-2; 10 bases agree with TRBD2. The germline V gene has CDR1 MNHEY and CDR2 SMNVEV (reference sequence). V shed 5 bases and J 0 bases; nucleotides not matched to a gene: 3. The CDR3 totals 16 residues. The CDR3 protein is CASSLGLAANTGELFF. In DNA form, the CDR3 reads TGTGCCAGCAGTCTCGGACTAGCGGCGAACACCGGGGAGCTGTTTTTT.

V usage is TRBV12-5 and J usage is TRBJ2-1; 8 bases are a match to TRBD1. Germline V gene data show CDR1 as LGHNT and CDR2 as FRNRAP. The CDR3 is made up of 17 amino acids. Unmatched junction bases numbered 16, after V lost 2 bases and J lost 10 bases. CDR3 in DNA: TGTGCTAGTGGTTTGCCCTCCACAGGACAGGGACCCCGGGAGCAGTTCTTC. This codes for CASGLPSTGQGPREQFF.

V and J are TRBV6-2 or TRBV6-3 and TRBJ2-3; weak D call: TRBD1 (7 bases). The CDR3 is 15 residues long. Trimming removed 5 bases from V and 3 bases from J, with 15 bases in between. Germline CDR1 is MNHEY and CDR2 is SVGEGT. The chain's CDR3 is CASSPGQAGTDTQYF. The CDR3, as DNA: TGTGCCAGCAGTCCCGGACAGGCGGGGACAGATACGCAGTATTTT.

The chain couples TRBV11-3 to TRBJ1-6; D may be TRBD1 (6 bases). Germline CDR1 reads SGHNT; CDR2 reads YENEEA. There are 17 residues in the CDR3. The V end was cut by 7 bases, the J end by 8 bases, with 24 bases between. Written as DNA, the CDR3 is TGTGCCAGCACCAAAGGGGGTGGGACCTCTAGGGATTCACCCCTCCACTTT. It specifies CASTKGGGTSRDSPLHF.

This chain connects TRBV11-2 to TRBJ2-6; D unresolved. Trimming left V 4 bases short and J 0 bases short, with 16 bases between. The CDR3 runs to 18 residues. Germline CDR1 and CDR2: SGHAT and FQNNGV. DNA for the CDR3: TGTGCCAGCAGCTCGCCAAGACGCGACTCCTCTGGGGCCAACGTCCTGACTTTC. Its translation is CASSSPRRDSSGANVLTF.

V and J are TRBV7-2 and TRBJ2-5; D is uncertain. This CDR3 is built from 12 residues. Germline V lookup: CDR1 SGHTA, CDR2 FQGNSA. V lost 1 base and J 5 bases, leaving 5 bases between the germline ends. CDR3 sequence: CASSLDSETQYF. Written as DNA, the CDR3 is TGTGCCAGCAGCTTAGACTCGGAGACCCAGTACTTC.